The sequence of this TCR beta chain was determined in a study of T cells in Graves' hyperthyroidism and ophthalmopathy. Study observations and caveats: Expanded thyroid clonotypes (above 0.001) were mostly also found in blood.

With V trimmed by 2 bases and J by 12 bases, 10 bases remained unmatched. The germline V gene has CDR1 MDHEN and CDR2 SYDVKM. CDR3 length equals 13 residues. This clonotype was seen repeatedly, ten times or more. Its antigen is not identified. RNA transcripts were the template for amplifying TCR beta CDR3 regions. HTBI primers were used for first-round RT-PCR of the TCR CDR3. MiXCR, run by TCRdb on the multiplex PCR reads, gives a single entry per CDR3 protein. The repertoire has roughly 560,000 distinct CDR3 sequences, approximately 15% of them found once; the top ten carry approximately 4.3%. The rearrangement uses TRBV28 and TRBJ2-7; TRBD1 matches at 7 bases. This TCR derives from a woman aged 40 to 50 with Graves' ophthalmopathy. The sequenced sample was blood. CDR3 DNA sequence: TGTGCCAGCAGTTTAGACAGGGAAGCCAGGCGGTACTTC. Its translation is CASSLDREARRYF.